The 18 T cell receptor beta chains given below trace back to one sample, sequenced in a study of T cell responses to AZD1222 COVID-19 vaccine (dated by TCRdb to about 2021). The library came from the immunoSEQ multiplex PCR assay. TCRdb carries this immuneACCESS record with in-frame sequences only. Its versions omit some clonotypes, under half of them owing to an unresolved V gene in the studies checked, with the rest unexplained. Across this sample there are over 130,000 clones, with roughly nine tenths seen only once. In total, the top ten clones hold about 10% of the sample. The time point label corresponds to: about 28 days (+/-7) after the second vaccine dose. The sample here was peripheral blood, taken 28 days after the second AZD1222 dose. These receptors all stem from an adult who received the AZD1222 COVID-19 vaccine.

V gene TRBV27 combines with J gene TRBJ1-5; perhaps TRBD1 as D (5 bases). V lost 6 bases and J lost 5, with 11 bases in between. This CDR3 contains 13 residues. In germline, CDR1 is MNHEY, CDR2 SMNVEV (reference sequence). In DNA form, the CDR3 reads TGTGCCAGCAGCCTCTCCAGGGATCAGCCCCAGCATTTT. This encodes CASSLSRDQPQHF.

The chain links TRBV7-3 to TRBJ2-3; D not resolved. V gave up 2 bases and J gave up 7 bases, with 4 bases separating them. Germline V CDR1 and CDR2: SGHTA, FQGTGA. The CDR3 loop spans 11 amino acids. CDR3 DNA sequence: TGTGCCAGCAGCTTAGGCCATACGCAGTATTTT. Translated, it gives CASSLGHTQYF.

The chain recombines TRBV7-2 with TRBJ1-1; 9 nucleotides align to TRBD1. CDR1 SGHTA and CDR2 FQGNSA come from the germline V gene. The length of the CDR3 is 15 residues. With V trimmed by 5 bases and J by 6 bases, 10 bases remained unmatched. In DNA, the CDR3 is TGTGCCAGCAGCAGAGACAGGGGGGAGTGGGCTGAAGCTTTCTTT. Its protein is CASSRDRGEWAEAFF.

This clone was recorded only once. This sequence joins TRBV23-1 and TRBJ2-1; D possibly corresponds to TRBD2 (7 bases). TRBV23-1 is annotated as an ORF whose role is uncertain. The CDR3 loop spans 14 amino acids. Trimming removed 7 bases from V and 7 bases from J, with 17 bases in between. CDR3 nucleotides: TGCGCCAGCAAGGGAGGGGGAGAGTTTAATGAGCAGTTCTTC. Amino acid sequence: CASKGGGEFNEQFF.

This clone was seen only a few times. J is TRBJ2-7 and V is TRBV7-2; D possibly corresponds to TRBD1 (7 bases). Germline CDR1 and CDR2: SGHTA and FQGNSA. The CDR3 is 13 amino acids. The ends were cut back, 5 bases at V and 9 bases at J, with 17 bases in the middle. CDR3 nucleotides: TGTGCCAGCAGCCCGAGACAGGGACTGGGGCAGTACGTC. Protein product: CASSPRQGLGQYV.

This chain joins TRBV18 and TRBJ1-6; the match to TRBD1 covers 7 bases. Trimming removed 2 bases from V and 3 bases from J; junction bases left unmatched: 4. This CDR3 comprises 16 residues. Germline CDR1 and CDR2: KGHSH and LQKENI. Here the CDR3 DNA reads TGTGCCAGCTCACCAGAGAGACAGGGCTATAATTCACCCCTCCACTTT. Translating gives CASSPERQGYNSPLHF.

A single count supports this clone. V gene TRBV27 combines with J gene TRBJ2-7; possibly TRBD1 for D (6 bases). CDR1 is MNHEY, CDR2 SMNVEV, per germline (reference sequence). This CDR3 spans 17 amino acids. V gave up 0 bases and J gave up 0 bases, with 15 bases separating them. CDR3 sequence (DNA): TGTGCCAGCAGTTTATCCTACAGGGCGCCCGCCTCCTACGAGCAGTACTTC. It specifies CASSLSYRAPASYEQYF.

The gene calls are TRBV19 and TRBJ1-2; 8 positions agree with TRBD1. Germline CDR1 LNHDA, CDR2 SQIVND (reference sequence). There are 14 residues in the CDR3. J was trimmed by 8 bases and V by 3 bases; bases with no gene match: 8. The CDR3 sequence: CASSMTDRVQGYTF. CDR3 sequence (DNA): TGTGCCAGTAGTATGACGGACAGGGTGCAAGGCTACACCTTC.

V gene TRBV19 combines with J gene TRBJ1-1; weak D call: TRBD1 (5 bases). V lost 5 bases and J lost 0, with 19 bases in between. Germline V gene lookup returns CDR1 LNHDA and CDR2 SQIVND (reference sequence). This CDR3 comprises 17 residues. CDR3 loop: CASSSTDHRRMNTEAFF. In DNA, the CDR3 is TGTGCCAGTAGTTCTACCGATCACAGGAGGATGAACACTGAAGCTTTCTTT.

CDR3 DNA: TGTGCCAGCAGACGACAGGGTTACTACGAGCAGTACTTC. It encodes CASRRQGYYEQYF. The rearrangement uses TRBV3-1 (or the pseudogene TRBV3-2) and TRBJ2-7, with 7 bases identical to TRBD1. Unmatched junction bases numbered 5, after V lost 6 bases and J lost 3 bases. The germline V gene encodes CDR1 LGHDT and CDR2 YNNKEL (reference sequence). The CDR3 is 13 amino acids.

The chain recombines TRBV6-6 with TRBJ2-1; D assignment may be TRBD1 or TRBD2 (5 bases each). The CDR3 contains 13 residues. In germline, CDR1 is MNHNY, CDR2 SVGAGI (reference sequence). Trimming removed 0 bases at V and 8 bases at J, with 8 bases between. CDR3: CASSYSTGHEQFF. DNA for the CDR3: TGTGCCAGCAGTTACTCGACGGGGCATGAGCAGTTCTTC.

Only one count was recorded for this clone. The chain joins TRBV6-5 to TRBJ1-6; D is undetermined. V was trimmed by 0 bases and J by 3 bases, leaving 6 bases between them. This CDR3 is built from 15 residues. Germline CDR1 reads MNHEY; CDR2 reads SVGAGI. The CDR3: CASSYSQNYNSPLHF. In DNA, the CDR3 is TGTGCCAGCAGTTACTCCCAGAACTATAATTCACCCCTCCACTTT.

In DNA form, the CDR3 reads TGTGCCAGCAGCCAAGCCGGGACTGGGAACTACGAGCAGTACGTC. Residues: CASSQAGTGNYEQYV. The chain has TRBV6-5 and TRBJ2-7; tentatively, D is TRBD2 (6 bases). Germline V gene lookup returns CDR1 MNHEY and CDR2 SVGAGI. V lost 6 bases and J 3 bases, leaving 18 bases between the germline ends. The CDR3 consists of 15 residues.

The J gene is TRBJ1-2, the V gene TRBV9, with TRBD1 identical over 9 bases. The J segment lost 4 bases and the V segment lost 3 bases, leaving 7 bases of the junction unmatched. Germline V CDR1 and CDR2: SGDLS, YYNGEE. The CDR3 contains 15 residues. CDR3 DNA sequence: TGTGCCAGCAGCGCGGACCTACAGGGGGCCTATGGCTACACCTTC. Its protein product is CASSADLQGAYGYTF.

V and J are TRBV19 and TRBJ1-3, with 7 bases that match TRBD1. The ends lost 7 bases at V and 0 bases at J; junction bases unmatched: 12. Germline-derived CDR1 and CDR2 are LNHDA and SQIVND (reference sequence). There are 17 residues in the CDR3. CDR3 protein: CASTQGGTAISGNTIYF. The CDR3 DNA follows: TGTGCCAGTACCCAAGGCGGGACAGCGATCTCTGGAAACACCATATATTTT.

The chain recombines TRBV19 with TRBJ1-5; D gene ambiguous. V dropped 8 bases and J dropped 6 bases, with 17 bases sitting between them. The CDR3 is made up of 14 amino acids. Germline V gene data show CDR1 as LNHDA and CDR2 as SQIVND (reference sequence). In DNA form, the CDR3 reads TGTGCCAGTCAAAAAAGGCCAGGAGGTCAGCCCCAGCATTTT. Amino acid sequence: CASQKRPGGQPQHF.

The chain couples TRBV5-6 to TRBJ2-3; D ambiguous. Trimming removed 7 bases from V and 5 bases from J, with 5 bases in between. The CDR3 sequence is 10 residues long. The germline V gene has CDR1 SGHDT and CDR2 YYEEEE. The CDR3 sequence: CASGEDTQYF. CDR3 nucleotides: TGTGCCAGCGGAGAAGATACGCAGTATTTT.

This clone was found once. The chain couples TRBV4-3 to TRBJ1-2; D remains ambiguous. Looked up from germline, CDR1 is LGHNA and CDR2 is YSLEER. This CDR3 spans 17 amino acids. V was clipped by 0 bases and J by 0 bases, with 14 bases between them. The CDR3 region is CASSQESTRISNYGYTF. For the CDR3, the DNA is TGCGCCAGCAGCCAAGAGTCCACCCGGATATCTAACTATGGCTACACCTTC.